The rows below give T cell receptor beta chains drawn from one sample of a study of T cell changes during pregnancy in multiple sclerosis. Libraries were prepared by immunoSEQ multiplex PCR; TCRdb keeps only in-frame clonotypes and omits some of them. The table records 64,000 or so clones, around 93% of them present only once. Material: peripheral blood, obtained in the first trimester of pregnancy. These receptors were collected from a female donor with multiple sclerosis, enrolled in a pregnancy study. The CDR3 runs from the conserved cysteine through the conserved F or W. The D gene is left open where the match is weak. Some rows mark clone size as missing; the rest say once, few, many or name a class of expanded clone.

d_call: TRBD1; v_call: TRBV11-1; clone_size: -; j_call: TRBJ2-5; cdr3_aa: CASSRRDRGQETQYF; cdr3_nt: TGTGCCAGCAGCCGACGGGACAGGGGTCAAGAGACCCAGTACTTC
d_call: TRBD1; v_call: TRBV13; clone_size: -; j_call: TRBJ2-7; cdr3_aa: CASSRDSSYEQYF; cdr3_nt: TGTGCCAGCAGCCGGGACAGCTCCTACGAGCAGTACTTC
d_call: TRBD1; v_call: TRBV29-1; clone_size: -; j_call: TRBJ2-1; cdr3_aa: CSVNGDRVTEQFF; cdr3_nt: TGCAGCGTGAACGGGGACAGGGTCACTGAGCAGTTCTTC
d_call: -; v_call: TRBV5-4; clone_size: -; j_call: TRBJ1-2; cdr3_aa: CASSLSLGGSRGYTF; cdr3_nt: TGTGCCAGCAGCTTGAGTTTAGGAGGGTCCAGGGGCTACACCTTC
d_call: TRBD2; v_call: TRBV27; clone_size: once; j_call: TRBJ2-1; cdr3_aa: CASGTQRGKTYNEQFF; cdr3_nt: TGTGCCAGCGGAACACAGCGGGGGAAAACCTACAATGAGCAGTTCTTC
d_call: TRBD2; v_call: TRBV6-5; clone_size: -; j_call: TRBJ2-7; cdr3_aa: CASSSGTSIREQYF; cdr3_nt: TGTGCCAGCAGCTCCGGGACTAGCATCCGCGAGCAGTACTTC
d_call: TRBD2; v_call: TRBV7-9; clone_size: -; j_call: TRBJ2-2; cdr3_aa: CASSPIEGGPGELFF; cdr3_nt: TGTGCCAGCAGCCCCATTGAGGGAGGGCCCGGGGAGCTGTTTTTT
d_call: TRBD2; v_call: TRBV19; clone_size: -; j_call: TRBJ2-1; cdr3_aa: CASSRLAPGNEQFF; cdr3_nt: TGTGCCAGTAGCAGACTAGCGCCGGGGAATGAGCAGTTCTTC
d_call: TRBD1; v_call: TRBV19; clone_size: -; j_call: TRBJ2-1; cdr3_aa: CASSKNTGTGGLYNEQFF; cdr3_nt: TGTGCCAGTAGTAAGAACACAGGGACAGGGGGCCTCTACAATGAGCAGTTCTTC
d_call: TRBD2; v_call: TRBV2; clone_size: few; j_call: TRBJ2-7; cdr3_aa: CASRKRDVNYEQYF; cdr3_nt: TGTGCCAGTCGTAAGCGGGACGTAAACTACGAGCAGTACTTC
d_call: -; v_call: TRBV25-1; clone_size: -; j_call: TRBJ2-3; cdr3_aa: CASSFSGYTDTQYF; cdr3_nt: TGTGCCAGCAGCTTTAGCGGATACACAGATACGCAGTATTTT
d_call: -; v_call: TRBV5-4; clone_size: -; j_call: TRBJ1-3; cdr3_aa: CASSPDRLNTIYF; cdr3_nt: TGTGCCAGCAGCCCCGACAGACTAAACACCATATATTTT
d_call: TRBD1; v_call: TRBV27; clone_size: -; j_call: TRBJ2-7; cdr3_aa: CASRDRGYEQYF; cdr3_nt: TGTGCCAGCCGGGACAGGGGGTACGAGCAGTACTTC
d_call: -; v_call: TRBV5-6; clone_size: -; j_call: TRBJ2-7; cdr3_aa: CASSLVGASYEQYF; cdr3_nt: TGTGCCAGCAGCTTGGTGGGGGCTAGCTACGAGCAGTACTTC
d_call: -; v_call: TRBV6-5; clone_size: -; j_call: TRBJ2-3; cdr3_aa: CASSYSRQAFTDTQYF; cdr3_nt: TGTGCCAGCAGTTACTCGAGACAGGCCTTCACAGATACGCAGTATTTT
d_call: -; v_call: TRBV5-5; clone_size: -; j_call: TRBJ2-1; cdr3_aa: CASSYPGNYNEQFF; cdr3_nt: TGTGCCAGCAGCTATCCAGGGAACTACAATGAGCAGTTCTTC
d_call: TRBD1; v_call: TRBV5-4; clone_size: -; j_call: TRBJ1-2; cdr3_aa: CASTTDRENYGYTF; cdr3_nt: TGTGCCAGCACCACTGACAGGGAGAACTATGGCTACACCTTC
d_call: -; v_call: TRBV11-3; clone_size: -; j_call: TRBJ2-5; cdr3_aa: CASSLSPAGIKETQYF; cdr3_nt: TGTGCCAGCAGCTTAAGTCCCGCAGGAATAAAAGAGACCCAGTACTTC
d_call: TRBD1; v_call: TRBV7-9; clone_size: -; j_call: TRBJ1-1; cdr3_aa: CASEERQGGMNTEAFF; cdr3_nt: TGTGCCAGCGAAGAACGACAGGGCGGAATGAACACTGAAGCTTTCTTT
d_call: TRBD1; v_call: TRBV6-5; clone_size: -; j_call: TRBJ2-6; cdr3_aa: CASSQTGTGANVLTF; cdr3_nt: TGTGCCAGCAGCCAGACAGGGACAGGGGCCAACGTCCTGACTTTC
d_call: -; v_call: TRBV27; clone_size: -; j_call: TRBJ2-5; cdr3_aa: CASSFLGGETQYF; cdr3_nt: TGTGCCAGCAGTTTTTTAGGGGGAGAGACCCAGTACTTC
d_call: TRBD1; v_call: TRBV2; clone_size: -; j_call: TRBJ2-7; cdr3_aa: CASSDDRGGEQYF; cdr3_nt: TGTGCCAGCAGTGATGACAGGGGAGGCGAGCAGTACTTC
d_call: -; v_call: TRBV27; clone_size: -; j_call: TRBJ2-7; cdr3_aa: CASSLGGRAYEQYF; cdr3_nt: TGTGCCAGCAGTTTGGGGGGGCGAGCCTACGAGCAGTACTTC
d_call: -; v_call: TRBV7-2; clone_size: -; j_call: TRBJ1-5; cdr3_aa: CASSLGQSNQPQHF; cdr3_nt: TGTGCCAGCAGCTTAGGTCAGAGCAATCAGCCCCAGCATTTT
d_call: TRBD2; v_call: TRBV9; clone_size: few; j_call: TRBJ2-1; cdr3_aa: CASSTSGYSYNEQFF; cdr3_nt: TGTGCCAGCAGCACTAGCGGATACTCCTACAATGAGCAGTTCTTC
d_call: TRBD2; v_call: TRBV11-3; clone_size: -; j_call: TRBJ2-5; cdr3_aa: CASSFGRGPGQETQYF; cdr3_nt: TGTGCCAGCAGCTTCGGGAGGGGACCCGGACAAGAGACCCAGTACTTC
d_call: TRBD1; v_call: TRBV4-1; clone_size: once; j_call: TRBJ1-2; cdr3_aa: CASSQDGDSYGYTF; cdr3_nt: TGCGCCAGCAGCCAAGATGGGGACAGCTATGGCTACACCTTC
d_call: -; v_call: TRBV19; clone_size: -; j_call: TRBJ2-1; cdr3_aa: CASSMRGNSYNEQFF; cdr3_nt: TGTGCCAGTAGTATGCGAGGAAACTCCTACAATGAGCAGTTCTTC
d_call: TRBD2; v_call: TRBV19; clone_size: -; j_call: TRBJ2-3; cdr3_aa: CASSSTSGVGLHTDTQYF; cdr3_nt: TGTGCCAGTAGTTCGACTAGCGGGGTCGGACTCCACACAGATACGCAGTATTTT
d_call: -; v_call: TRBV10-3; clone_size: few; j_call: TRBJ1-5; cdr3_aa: CAISDDPGQPQHF; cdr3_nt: TGTGCCATCAGTGATGACCCGGGACAGCCCCAGCATTTT
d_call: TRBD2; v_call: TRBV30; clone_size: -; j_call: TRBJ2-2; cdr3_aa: CAWRRLAGANTGELFF; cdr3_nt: TGTGCCTGGAGGAGACTAGCGGGAGCGAACACCGGGGAGCTGTTTTTT
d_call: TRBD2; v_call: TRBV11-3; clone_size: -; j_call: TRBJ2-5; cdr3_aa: CASSLGLAGGETQYF; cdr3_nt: TGTGCCAGCAGCCTGGGACTAGCGGGAGGAGAGACCCAGTACTTC
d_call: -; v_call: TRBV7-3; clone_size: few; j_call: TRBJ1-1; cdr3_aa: CASSLNADTEAFF; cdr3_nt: TGTGCCAGCAGCTTAAATGCGGACACTGAAGCTTTCTTT
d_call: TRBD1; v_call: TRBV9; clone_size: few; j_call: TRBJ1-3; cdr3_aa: CASSFLGDSSGNTIYF; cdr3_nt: TGTGCCAGCAGCTTCCTTGGGGACAGCTCTGGAAACACCATATATTTT
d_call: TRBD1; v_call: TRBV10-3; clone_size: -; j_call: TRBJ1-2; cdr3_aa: CAISSGQVLQRGGYTF; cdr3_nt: TGTGCCATCAGTTCGGGACAGGTTTTGCAGAGGGGGGGCTACACCTTC
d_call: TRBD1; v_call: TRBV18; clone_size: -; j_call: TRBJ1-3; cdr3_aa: CASSPGQIYSGNTIYF; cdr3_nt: TGTGCCAGCTCACCGGGACAGATCTACTCTGGAAACACCATATATTTT
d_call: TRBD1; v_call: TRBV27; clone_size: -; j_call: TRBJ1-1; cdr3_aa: CASSLSSSFTGTGEAFF; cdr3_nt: TGTGCCAGCAGTTTGAGTTCCTCTTTTACCGGGACAGGTGAAGCTTTCTTT
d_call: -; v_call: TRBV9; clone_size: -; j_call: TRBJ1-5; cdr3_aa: CASSPGQGEFPPFNQPQHF; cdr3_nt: TGTGCCAGCAGCCCCGGGCAGGGTGAATTCCCCCCCTTCAATCAGCCCCAGCATTTT
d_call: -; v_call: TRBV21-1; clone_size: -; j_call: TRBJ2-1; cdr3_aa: CASSPLTSGRAGYNEQFF; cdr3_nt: TGTGCCAGCAGTCCTTTGACTAGCGGGAGGGCCGGTTACAATGAGCAGTTCTTC
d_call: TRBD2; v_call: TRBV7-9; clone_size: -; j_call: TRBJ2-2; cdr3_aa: CASSLDSGRNGELFF; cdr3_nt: TGTGCCAGCAGCTTGGACAGCGGGAGGAACGGGGAGCTGTTTTTT
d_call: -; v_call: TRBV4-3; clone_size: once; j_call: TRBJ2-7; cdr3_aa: CASSQDGARGEQYF; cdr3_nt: TGCGCCAGCAGCCAAGATGGTGCCCGGGGCGAGCAGTACTTC
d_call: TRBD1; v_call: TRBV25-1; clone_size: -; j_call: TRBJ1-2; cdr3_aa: CASSEQGGGYGYTF; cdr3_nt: TGTGCCAGCAGTGAACAGGGGGGTGGGTATGGCTACACCTTC
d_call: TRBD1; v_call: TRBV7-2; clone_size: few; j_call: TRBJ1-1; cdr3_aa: CASSLQDRGAFF; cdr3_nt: TGTGCCAGCAGCTTACAGGACAGGGGAGCTTTCTTT